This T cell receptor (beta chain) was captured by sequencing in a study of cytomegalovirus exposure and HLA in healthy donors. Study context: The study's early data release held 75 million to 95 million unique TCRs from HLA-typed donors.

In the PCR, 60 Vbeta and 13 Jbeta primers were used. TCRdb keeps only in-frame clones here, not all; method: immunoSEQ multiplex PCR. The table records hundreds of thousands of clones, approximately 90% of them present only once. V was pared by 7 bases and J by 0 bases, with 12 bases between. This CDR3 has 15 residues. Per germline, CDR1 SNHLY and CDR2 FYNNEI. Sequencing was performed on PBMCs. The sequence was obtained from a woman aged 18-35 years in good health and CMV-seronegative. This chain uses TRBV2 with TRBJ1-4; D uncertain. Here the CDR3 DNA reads TGTGCCAGCAAAGACTCATCTGCAACTAATGAAAAACTGTTTTTT. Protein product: CASKDSSATNEKLFF.